This entry lists 20 T cell receptor beta chains sequenced from one sample in a study of technical replicates of blood from several donors (TCRdb year 2017). Libraries were made using the immunoSEQ multiplex PCR assay. Sourced from immuneACCESS, this table was stored by TCRdb with only in-frame sequences that have V and J called. A share of the clones is absent; for the studies checked, an unresolved V gene accounts for under half, and the remainder has no known explanation. In this sample the table shows roughly 65,000 clones, 75% to 90% of which occur a single time. The top ten constitute roughly 4.5% of the sample. The sample consisted of PBMCs. The receptors were sampled from a human donor in good health. Some clones in this sample may be carry-over from other donors' samples.

This rearrangement joins TRBV7-2 to TRBJ2-1; D is ambiguous. Germline assignment: CDR1 SGHTA and CDR2 FQGNSA. V was trimmed by 1 base and J by 9 bases, leaving 22 bases between them. The CDR3 has 17 amino acids. The CDR3: CASSLGPIGGRYAEQFF. CDR3 nucleotides: TGTGCCAGCAGCTTAGGACCCATCGGCGGTCGGTACGCTGAGCAGTTCTTC.

The rearrangement joins TRBV11-3 to TRBJ2-5, with TRBD2 as a possible D gene (6 bases). V shed 5 bases and J shed 4 bases, with 14 bases lying between them. The CDR3 contains 14 residues. From germline, CDR1 is SGHNT and CDR2 YENEEA. The CDR3 bases are TGTGCCAGCAGCCTATATGGGGGGTCAGAGACCCAGTACTTC. Translated, it gives CASSLYGGSETQYF.

The chain links TRBV11-1 to TRBJ2-3; 7 positions agree with TRBD1. Unmatched junction bases numbered 3, after V lost 2 bases and J lost 4 bases. Looked up from germline, CDR1 is SGHAT and CDR2 is FQDESV (reference sequence). The CDR3 has 14 amino acids. CDR3 protein: CASSLPRGSDTQYF. The CDR3 DNA reads TGTGCCAGCAGCTTACCCAGGGGGTCAGATACGCAGTATTTT.

This clone appeared a single time. V and J are TRBV19 and TRBJ2-5; 10 bases agree with TRBD2. Germline CDR1 is LNHDA and CDR2 is SQIVND (reference sequence). The CDR3 is made up of 14 amino acids. The V gene end was trimmed by 7 bases and the J gene end by 1 base; junction bases not matched to a gene: 3. DNA of the CDR3: TGTGCCAGTAACAGCGGGAGGGCCCAAGAGACCCAGTACTTC. Translating gives CASNSGRAQETQYF.

The chain combines TRBV7-9 with TRBJ2-3, with D tentatively TRBD1 (6 bases). V was trimmed by 5 bases and J by 3 bases, leaving 18 bases between them. The CDR3 contains 16 residues. The V gene's germline CDR1 is SEHNR and CDR2 FQNEAQ (reference sequence). CDR3 nucleotide sequence: TGTGCCAGCAGCGCCCGAGGGTTGCAGGGGACAGATACGCAGTATTTT. The encoded protein is CASSARGLQGTDTQYF.

J is TRBJ2-7 and V is TRBV4-2; D is perhaps TRBD2 (6 bases). Germline CDR1 reads LGHNA; CDR2 reads YNFKEQ. The length of the CDR3 is 16 residues. Trimming shortened V by 0 bases and J by 0 bases, and 12 bases separated the two germline ends. CDR3 protein: CASSQDGGGFSYEQYF. CDR3 coding DNA: TGTGCCAGCAGCCAAGATGGTGGGGGGTTCTCCTACGAGCAGTACTTC.

This clone appeared once. The chain's CDR3 is CASTRTSGSNEQFF. In nucleotides, the CDR3 is TGCGCCAGCACCCGGACTAGCGGGAGCAATGAGCAGTTCTTC. The chain is built from TRBV5-1 and TRBJ2-1, with 13 positions matching TRBD2. In germline, CDR1 is SGHRS, CDR2 YFSETQ. Trimming cost V 6 bases and J 6 bases; bases outside gene matches: 3. This CDR3 region has 14 residues.

This chain links TRBV30 with TRBJ2-2; unclear D gene. The V end was cut by 2 bases, the J end by 6 bases, with 13 bases between. CDR3 length: 14 residues. The germline CDR1 and CDR2 sequences are GTSNPN and SVGIG (reference sequence). In DNA form, the CDR3 reads TGTGCCTGGAGTTCCTGGGCCACCTCCGGGGAGCTGTTTTTT. It encodes CAWSSWATSGELFF.

The chain links TRBV7-2 to TRBJ2-2, with TRBD2 identical over 9 bases. Germline V CDR1 and CDR2: SGHTA, FQGNSA. There are 16 residues in the CDR3. With V trimmed by 5 bases and J by 6 bases, 10 bases remained unmatched. The CDR3 nucleotides are TGTGCCAGCAGCCAGCTGCCCGGGACTAGCTCCGGGGAGCTGTTTTTT. This encodes CASSQLPGTSSGELFF.

V gene TRBV15 combines with J gene TRBJ1-6, with 8 bases identical to TRBD1. The CDR3 totals 15 residues. Germline-derived CDR1 and CDR2 are LNHNV and YYDKDF (reference sequence). The V and J ends lost 1 base and 7 bases, in that order; junction bases with no gene match: 3. CDR3 protein: CATSRVRQGNSPLHF. CDR3 in DNA: TGTGCCACCAGCAGAGTAAGACAGGGGAATTCACCCCTCCACTTT.

The chain combines TRBV4-2 with TRBJ2-5, with 11 positions matching TRBD2. CDR1 is LGHNA, CDR2 YNFKEQ, per germline. This CDR3 is 16 amino acids long. Trimming removed 1 base from V and 5 bases from J; junction bases left unmatched: 6. CDR3 sequence: CASSQGVAGGVETQYF. The CDR3, as DNA: TGTGCCAGCAGCCAAGGTGTAGCGGGGGGGGTCGAGACCCAGTACTTC.

The J gene is TRBJ2-7, the V gene TRBV6-5; the D gene is possibly TRBD2 (7 bases). Germline-derived CDR1 and CDR2 are MNHEY and SVGAGI. Trimming removed 2 bases at V and 7 bases at J, with 12 bases between. This CDR3 contains 13 residues. As DNA, the CDR3 is TGTGCCAGCAGTTACGGGGGGGGCTCGGAGCAGTACTTC. This encodes CASSYGGGSEQYF.

This clone has only one observation. This chain links TRBV7-2 with TRBJ1-2, with 9 bases that match TRBD1. V lost 5 bases and J lost 8; bases outside the gene matches: 9. From germline, CDR1 is SGHTA and CDR2 FQGNSA. The CDR3 has 14 amino acids. As DNA, the CDR3 is TGTGCCAGCAGCCGCACAGGGGGCGTAGGCGGCTACACCTTC. It translates to CASSRTGGVGGYTF.

The V call is TRBV10-2, the J call TRBJ1-4; tentatively, D is TRBD1 (5 bases). With 6 bases removed from V and 7 bases from J, the gap between germline ends came to 15 bases. The CDR3 covers 14 residues. Per germline, CDR1 WSHSY and CDR2 SAAADI. The CDR3 sequence is CASRRVGEVEKLFF. For the CDR3, the DNA is TGCGCCAGCAGGCGAGTGGGGGAGGTTGAAAAACTGTTTTTT.

The V and J genes are TRBV4-3 and TRBJ2-2; D not resolved. Trimming cost V 4 bases and J 6 bases, with 9 bases left between them. The CDR3 runs to 13 residues. Germline V gene lookup returns CDR1 LGHNA and CDR2 YSLEER. The CDR3 loop is CASSLVGSGELFF. CDR3 nucleotides: TGCGCCAGCAGCCTCGTGGGCTCCGGGGAGCTGTTTTTT.

The rearrangement uses TRBV4-2 and TRBJ2-3; 11 bases are a match to TRBD2. In germline, CDR1 is LGHNA, CDR2 YNFKEQ. This CDR3 contains 16 residues. V dropped 4 bases and J dropped 3; count of bases not matched to a gene: 6. The CDR3 sequence: CASSPSPSGRTDTQYF. The CDR3 bases are TGTGCCAGCAGCCCTTCCCCTAGCGGGAGGACAGATACGCAGTATTTT.

This rearrangement joins TRBV23-1 to TRBJ1-5; no clear D. TRBV23-1 is given ORF status, its function remaining uncertain. This CDR3 is built from 12 residues. The V end was cut by 9 bases, the J end by 10 bases, with 16 bases between. The CDR3 loop is CARPGRREPQHF. Written as DNA, the CDR3 is TGCGCCAGGCCCGGACGGAGGGAACCCCAGCATTTT.

This clone was detected only once. V is TRBV5-6 and J is TRBJ2-2; the match to TRBD1 covers 11 bases. V gave up 4 bases and J gave up 6 bases; unmatched junction bases: 5. The CDR3 consists of 15 residues. CDR1 is SGHDT and CDR2 is YYEEEE in the germline V gene. The CDR3, as DNA: TGTGCCAGCAGCATAGGACAGGGGGCCGCCGGGGAGCTGTTTTTT. It encodes CASSIGQGAAGELFF.

This chain connects TRBV10-1 to TRBJ1-1; 9 nucleotides align to TRBD1. Looked up from germline, CDR1 is WNHNN and CDR2 is SYGVQD (reference sequence). With 6 bases clipped from V and 5 bases from J, the junction kept 16 bases outside the gene matches. The CDR3 contains 17 residues. The CDR3: CASSLEIPGQGGTEAFF. The CDR3 region has the DNA TGCGCCAGCAGCCTCGAAATACCGGGACAGGGAGGAACTGAAGCTTTCTTT.

The CDR3 sequence is CASSPGTGVAETQYF. CDR3 DNA: TGTGCCAGCAGTCCCGGCACAGGGGTCGCAGAGACCCAGTACTTC. The rearrangement uses TRBV7-3 and TRBJ2-5, with 7 bases matching TRBD1. The CDR3 extends over 15 amino acids. Per the germline V gene, CDR1 is SGHTA and CDR2 is FQGTGA. V was clipped by 6 bases and J by 4 bases; unmatched bases: 11.